This section outlines one TCR beta chain sequence together with its context. What it binds is not known. This CDR3 spans 16 amino acids. The V gene's germline CDR1 is SGHRS and CDR2 YFSETQ. TCRdb reworked the 5' RACE reads into one entry per CDR3 protein, no DNA. In all, the sample yields around 100,000 distinct CDR3 sequences. The sample comes from a study of monozygotic twins with inflammatory bowel disease. Study-wide results and caveats: For IBD, no single strong associated signal or clonotype was supported.

This chain connects TRBV5-1 to TRBJ1-3; TCRdb indicates TRBD1, and absent DNA this call remains unverified. The sequenced sample was blood. This TCR came from a human donor with ulcerative colitis or Crohn's disease, or a healthy co-twin of an affected twin (not recorded which). The chain's CDR3 is CASSLAGPNRGNTIYF.